These T cell receptor beta chains were read from a single sample in a study of T cells in Graves' hyperthyroidism and ophthalmopathy. A single record per CDR3 protein comes from TCRdb applying MiXCR to the multiplex PCR reads. The sample records roughly 380,000 distinct CDR3 sequences, roughly 14% being singletons. Sample: blood. These receptors were obtained from a woman aged 60-75 years with Graves' hyperthyroidism. The CDR3 runs from the conserved cysteine through the conserved F or W. The D gene is left open where the match is weak. Size values are once, few and many counts, or a class for expanded clones, and some rows have none.

CASSFGGSYEQYF TGTGCCAGCAGTTTCGGGGGGTCCTACGAGCAGTACTTC TRBD2 TRBJ2-7 13 many TRBV12-3/TRBV12-4
CASSPGTSRSSYEQYF TGTGCCAGCAGTCCCGGGACTAGCCGTAGCTCCTACGAGCAGTACTTC TRBD2 TRBJ2-7 16 NA TRBV6-1
CASSWTYNEQFF TGTGCCAGCAGTTGGACCTACAATGAGCAGTTCTTC NA TRBJ2-1 12 many TRBV6-2/TRBV6-3
CASSPGTFYNEQFF TGTGCCAGCAGCCCCGGGACATTCTACAATGAGCAGTTCTTC NA TRBJ2-1 14 few TRBV7-8
CASSWNLHQPQHF TGTGCCAGCAGTTGGAACTTACATCAGCCCCAGCATTTT NA TRBJ1-5 13 many TRBV27
CASSQMNTEAFF TGTGCCAGTAGTCAGATGAACACTGAAGCTTTCTTT NA TRBJ1-1 12 NA TRBV19
CSGKPGLAGNLYEQYF TGCAGTGGCAAACCGGGACTAGCGGGCAATTTGTACGAGCAGTACTTC TRBD2 TRBJ2-7 16 NA TRBV20-1
CASSIGTSGPYEQYF TGCGCCAGCAGCATAGGGACTAGCGGACCCTACGAGCAGTACTTC TRBD2 TRBJ2-7 15 many TRBV5-1
CATSSGTYYGYTF TGTGCCACCAGTTCCGGGACATACTATGGCTACACCTTC NA TRBJ1-2 13 many TRBV24-1
CASSPQGWNTEAFF TGCGCCAGCAGCCCACAGGGATGGAACACTGAAGCTTTCTTT NA TRBJ1-1 14 many TRBV5-1
CASRPMEIHEQFF TGTGCCAGCCGCCCCATGGAGATCCATGAGCAGTTCTTC NA TRBJ2-1 13 few TRBV7-9
CASSQGLTGNTEAFF TGTGCCAGCAGCCAAGGGCTGACGGGGAACACTGAAGCTTTCTTT NA TRBJ1-1 15 NA TRBV4-2
CASSTDKTPYEQYF TGTGCCAGCAGTACTGACAAAACCCCCTACGAGCAGTACTTC NA TRBJ2-7 14 many TRBV28
CASSQRLAGVIQETQYF TGTGCCAGCAGCCAACGACTAGCGGGAGTGATACAAGAGACCCAGTACTTC TRBD2 TRBJ2-5 17 many TRBV5-4
CASSLLSAEQETQYF TGTGCCAGCAGTTTGTTATCAGCGGAACAAGAGACCCAGTACTTC NA TRBJ2-5 15 NA TRBV27
CASSPTSAVFDEQFF TGTGCCAGCAGCCCGACTAGCGCCGTCTTTGATGAGCAGTTCTTC TRBD2 TRBJ2-1 15 NA TRBV4-2
CASSQEVAGGRDEQFF TGTGCCAGCAGCCAAGAGGTAGCGGGAGGGAGGGATGAGCAGTTCTTC TRBD2 TRBJ2-1 16 few TRBV4-2
CSARVREGYGYTF TGCAGTGCTAGAGTGAGGGAGGGCTATGGCTACACCTTC NA TRBJ1-2 13 many TRBV20-1
CSAGGSNNYEQYF TGCAGTGCCGGGGGCTCCAACAACTACGAGCAGTACTTC NA TRBJ2-7 13 many TRBV20-1
CSARQLSGGGADTQYF TGCAGTGCTAGACAACTTAGCGGAGGGGGTGCAGATACGCAGTATTTT NA TRBJ2-3 16 many TRBV20-1
CAPEPGVQYF TGTGCCCCCGAGCCTGGGGTCCAGTACTTC NA TRBJ2-5 10 many TRBV7-9
CASSGGADTEAFF TGTGCCAGCAGCGGGGGGGCGGACACTGAAGCTTTCTTT NA TRBJ1-1 13 many TRBV6-1
CAWSEGLAGYNEQFF TGTGCCTGGAGCGAGGGACTAGCGGGTTACAATGAGCAGTTCTTC TRBD2 TRBJ2-1 15 many TRBV30
CASRGTGFQQPQHF TGTGCCAGCAGGGGGACGGGGTTTCAACAGCCCCAGCATTTT NA TRBJ1-5 14 many TRBV28
CASSEAGPSNEQYF TGTGCCAGCAGTGAAGCGGGACCATCCAACGAGCAGTACTTC NA TRBJ2-7 14 many TRBV6-1
CSVFFGNTIYF TGCAGCGTTTTTTTTGGAAACACCATATATTTT NA TRBJ1-3 11 NA TRBV29-1
CASSQFVLHNNEQFF TGTGCCAGCAGTCAATTCGTCCTACACAACAATGAGCAGTTCTTC NA TRBJ2-1 15 many TRBV28
CATSDTGPLNTGELFF TGTGCCACCAGTGATACCGGACCCCTAAACACCGGGGAGCTGTTTTTT NA TRBJ2-2 16 many TRBV24-1
CASSRTSVEQFF TGTGCCAGCAGCCGTACTAGCGTAGAGCAGTTCTTC TRBD2 TRBJ2-1 12 many TRBV7-8
CASSRGTSGRAAGELFF TGTGCCAGCAGCCGCGGGACTAGCGGGAGGGCCGCCGGGGAGCTGTTTTTT TRBD2 TRBJ2-2 17 many TRBV3-1
CASTPRTQGNEQFF TGTGCCAGCACCCCCCGGACCCAAGGCAATGAGCAGTTCTTC NA TRBJ2-1 14 few TRBV3-1
CASSLNAGGGLLHF TGTGCCAGCAGCTTAAATGCAGGGGGCGGTCTCCTCCACTTT TRBD1 TRBJ1-6 14 few TRBV7-8
CSVGGDRANTDTQYF TGCAGCGTGGGTGGGGACAGGGCGAACACAGATACGCAGTATTTT TRBD1 TRBJ2-3 15 once TRBV29-1
CATSDRGQGYGYTF TGTGCCACCAGTGACAGGGGACAGGGATATGGCTACACCTTC TRBD1 TRBJ1-2 14 NA TRBV24-1
CASSLFWGRADTQYF TGTGCCAGCAGTTTATTCTGGGGGCGTGCAGATACGCAGTATTTT NA TRBJ2-3 15 many TRBV12-3/TRBV12-4
CASSLGGNPGETQYF TGTGCCAGCAGTTTAGGCGGGAACCCCGGAGAGACCCAGTACTTC NA TRBJ2-5 15 NA TRBV12-3/TRBV12-4
CASSPRDSNRYNEQFF TGTGCCAGTAGTCCCCGGGACAGTAACCGTTACAATGAGCAGTTCTTC TRBD1 TRBJ2-1 16 many TRBV19
CASSSQRREWAGSQFF TGTGCCAGCAGCTCCCAGAGGCGGGAGTGGGCGGGTTCTCAGTTCTTC TRBD2 TRBJ2-1 16 many TRBV11-2
CASSLSWQPQHF TGTGCCAGCAGTTTATCGTGGCAGCCCCAGCATTTT NA TRBJ1-5 12 many TRBV12-3/TRBV12-4
CASSSVVGTGNTEAFF TGTGCCAGCAGTTCTGTAGTAGGGACAGGGAACACTGAAGCTTTCTTT TRBD1 TRBJ1-1 16 many TRBV6-2/TRBV6-3
CASSKLAYEQYF TGTGCCAGCAGCAAACTAGCGTACGAGCAGTACTTC TRBD2 TRBJ2-7 12 many TRBV7-8
CASRAPGGTEAFF TGTGCCAGCAGGGCGCCAGGGGGCACTGAAGCTTTCTTT TRBD1 TRBJ1-1 13 many TRBV28
CASSFRDPGFNTEAFF TGTGCCAGCAGCTTTCGGGACCCGGGGTTTAATACTGAAGCTTTCTTT NA TRBJ1-1 16 NA TRBV5-6